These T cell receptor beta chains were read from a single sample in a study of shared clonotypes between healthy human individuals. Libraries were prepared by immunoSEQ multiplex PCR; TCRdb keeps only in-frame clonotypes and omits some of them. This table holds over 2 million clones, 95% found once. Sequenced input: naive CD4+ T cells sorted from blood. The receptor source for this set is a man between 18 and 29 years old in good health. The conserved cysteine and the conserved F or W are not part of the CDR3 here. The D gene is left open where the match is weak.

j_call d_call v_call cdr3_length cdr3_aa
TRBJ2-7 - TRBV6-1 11 ASSVQGNYEQY
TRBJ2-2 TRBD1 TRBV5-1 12 ASRGQSATGELF
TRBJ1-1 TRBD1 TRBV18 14 ASSPDRVVGGTEAF
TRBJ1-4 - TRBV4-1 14 ASSQDRRGGNEKLF
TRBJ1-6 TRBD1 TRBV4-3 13 ASSQGQGGNSPLH
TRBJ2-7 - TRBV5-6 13 ASSSISTREYEQY
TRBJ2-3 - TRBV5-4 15 ASSLAPLWGGTDTQY
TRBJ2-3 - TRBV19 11 ASRLGGTDTQY
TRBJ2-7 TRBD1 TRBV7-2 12 ASSSDRGDYEQY
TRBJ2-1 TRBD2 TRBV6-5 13 ASSTVAGGNSEQF
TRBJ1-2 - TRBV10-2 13 ASSETIARIYGYT
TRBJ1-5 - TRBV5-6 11 ASSLAGAVPQH
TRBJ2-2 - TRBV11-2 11 ASSLGEAGELF
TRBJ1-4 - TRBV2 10 ASRGRNEKLF
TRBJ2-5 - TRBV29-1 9 SVVGGQTQY
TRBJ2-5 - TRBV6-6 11 ASRDTLGETQY
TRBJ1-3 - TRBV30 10 AWSDSGNTIY
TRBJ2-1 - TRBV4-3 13 ASSQEELGHNEQF
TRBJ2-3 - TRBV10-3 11 AISERGTDTQY
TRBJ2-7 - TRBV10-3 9 ASGQIYEQY
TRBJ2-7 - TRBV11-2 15 ASSLVVAALLGDEQY
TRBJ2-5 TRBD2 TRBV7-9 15 ASSPEVWRGGLETQY
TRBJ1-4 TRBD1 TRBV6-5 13 ASSSTGGWSEKLF
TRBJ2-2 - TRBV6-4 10 ASSHGVGELF
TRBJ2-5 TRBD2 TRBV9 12 ASRPGLAEETQY
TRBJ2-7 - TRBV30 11 AWSAKLRYEQY
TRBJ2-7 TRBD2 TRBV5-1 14 ASSLSTSGITYEQY
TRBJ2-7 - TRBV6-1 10 ASSEAGTHGN
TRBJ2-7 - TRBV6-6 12 ASSYGRQSYEQY
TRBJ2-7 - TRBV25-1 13 ASSESTGGSYEQY
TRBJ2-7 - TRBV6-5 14 ASSYSIYRTAGEQY
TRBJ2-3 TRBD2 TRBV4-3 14 ASSQGLAGRTDTQY
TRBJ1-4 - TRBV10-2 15 ASSELSQGRGGEKLF
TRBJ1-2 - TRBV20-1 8 SAIEYGYT
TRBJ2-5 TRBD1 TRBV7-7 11 ASSMDRGETQY
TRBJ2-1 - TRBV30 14 AWSVRTGVVYNEQF
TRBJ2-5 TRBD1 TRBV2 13 ASDPDRGFRETQY
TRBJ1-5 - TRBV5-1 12 ASSPGTHNQPQH
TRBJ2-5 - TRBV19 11 ASSSRMKETQY
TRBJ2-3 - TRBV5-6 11 ASSQTRSDTQY
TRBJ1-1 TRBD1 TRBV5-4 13 ASSLAGTGGTEAF
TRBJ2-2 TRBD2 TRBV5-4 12 ASSLPGGSGELF
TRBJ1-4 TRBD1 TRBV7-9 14 ASSTAQGGTNEKLF
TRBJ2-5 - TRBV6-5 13 ASSSLGTPQETQY
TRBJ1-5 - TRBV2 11 ASSGSGDQPQH
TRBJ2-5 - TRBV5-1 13 ASTNQPGNQETQY
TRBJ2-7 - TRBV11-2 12 ASSLRTVSYEQY